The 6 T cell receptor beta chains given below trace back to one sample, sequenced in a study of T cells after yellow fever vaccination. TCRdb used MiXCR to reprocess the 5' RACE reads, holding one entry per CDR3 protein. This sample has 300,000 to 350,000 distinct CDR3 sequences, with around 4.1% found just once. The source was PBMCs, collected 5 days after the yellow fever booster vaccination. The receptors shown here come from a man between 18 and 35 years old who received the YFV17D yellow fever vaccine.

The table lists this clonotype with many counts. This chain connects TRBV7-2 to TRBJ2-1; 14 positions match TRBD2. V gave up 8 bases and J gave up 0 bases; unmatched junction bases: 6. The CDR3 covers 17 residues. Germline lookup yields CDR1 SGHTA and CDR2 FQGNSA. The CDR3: CASSRTSGGSSYNEQFF. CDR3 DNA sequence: TGTGCCAGCTCCAGGACTAGCGGGGGGAGCTCCTACAATGAGCAGTTCTTC.

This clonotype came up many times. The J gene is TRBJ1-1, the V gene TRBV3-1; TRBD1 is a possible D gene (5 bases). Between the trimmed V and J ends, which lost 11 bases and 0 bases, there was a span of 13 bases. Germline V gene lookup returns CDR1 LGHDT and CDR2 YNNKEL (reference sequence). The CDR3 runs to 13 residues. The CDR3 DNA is TGTGCCGTAAGACAGTCCATGAACACTGAAGCTTTCTTT. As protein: CAVRQSMNTEAFF.

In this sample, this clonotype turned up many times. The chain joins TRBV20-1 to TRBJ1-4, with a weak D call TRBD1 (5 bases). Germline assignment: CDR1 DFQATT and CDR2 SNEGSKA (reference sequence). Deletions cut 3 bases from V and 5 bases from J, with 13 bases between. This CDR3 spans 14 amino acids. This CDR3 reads CSARRQQSNEKLFF. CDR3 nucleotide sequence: TGCAGTGCTAGGCGACAGCAAAGCAATGAAAAACTGTTTTTT.

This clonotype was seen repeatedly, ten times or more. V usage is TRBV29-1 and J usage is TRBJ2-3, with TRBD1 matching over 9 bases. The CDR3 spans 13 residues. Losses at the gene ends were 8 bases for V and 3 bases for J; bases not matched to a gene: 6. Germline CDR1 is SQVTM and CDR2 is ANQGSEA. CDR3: CSQSTGGTDTQYF. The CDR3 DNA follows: TGCAGCCAATCGACAGGGGGGACAGATACGCAGTATTTT.

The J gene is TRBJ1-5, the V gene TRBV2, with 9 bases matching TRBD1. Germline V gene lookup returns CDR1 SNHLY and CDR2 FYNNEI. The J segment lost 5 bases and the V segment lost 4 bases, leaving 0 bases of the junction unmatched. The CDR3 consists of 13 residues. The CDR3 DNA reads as TGTGCCAGCAGTGGGACAGGGGATCAGCCCCAGCATTTT. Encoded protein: CASSGTGDQPQHF.

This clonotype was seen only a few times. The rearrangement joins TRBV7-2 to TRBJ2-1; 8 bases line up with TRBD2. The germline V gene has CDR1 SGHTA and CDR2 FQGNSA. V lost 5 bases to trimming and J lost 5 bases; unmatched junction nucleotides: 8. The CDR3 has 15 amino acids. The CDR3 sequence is CASSGRGGTHNEQFF. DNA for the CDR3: TGTGCCAGCAGCGGCCGCGGGGGGACACACAATGAGCAGTTCTTC.